The TCR beta chain under discussion was sequenced for a study of blood T cell repertoires in COVID-19. Across the study: The samples span acute and convalescent COVID-19 from the United States, Italy and Spain. The analysed material was cDNA or gDNA that came from T cells, B-cell-depleted T cells, or PBMCs.

Methods used by the authors: Nucleated cell number was recorded as an estimate derived from reference gene primer amplification. The table came from immunoSEQ multiplex PCR; TCRdb's copy has only in-frame clones and leaves some out. V and J calls and clone size are as listed in that table; D and trimming were resolved from the DNA. The table includes roughly 250,000 clones, under 90% detected once. The CDR3 loop spans 15 amino acids. The germline V and J ends were trimmed by 5 bases and 4 bases, with 17 bases remaining between them. Germline V gives CDR1 SGHTA, CDR2 FQGNSA. This clone has just one count.

The sample taken for sequencing was peripheral blood. The genes are TRBV7-2 and TRBJ1-2, with a tentative D call TRBD1 (6 bases). This clonotype originated in an older woman with active or convalescent COVID-19. The CDR3 region has the DNA TGTGCCAGCAGCCCATGGACAGCGGGGTCCTATGGCTACACCTTC. It encodes CASSPWTAGSYGYTF.